This T cell receptor (beta chain) appears in the sequencing data of a study of molecular identifiers for immune sequencing clone quantification. Overall study context: In replicates, RNA from roughly 18,000 or 92,000 naive CD8 cells was split five ways, four sequenced.

Every naive CD8 library was made from between about 20,000 and 1,100,000 sorted cells with 10%, 30% or 50% RNA. The sample holds many counts of this clonotype. Methods described previously, with TCR primers listed, were used for bulk TCR libraries. TCRdb re-called the PCR reads through MiXCR, storing one row per CDR3 protein. The data hold over 55,000 distinct CDR3 sequences, with 15% to 20% observed a single time. With 0 bases removed from V and 0 bases from J, the gap between germline ends came to 12 bases. The CDR3 totals 16 residues. Germline CDR1 DFQATT, CDR2 SNEGSKA (reference sequence). Source material: naive CD8+ T cells from blood, with Jurkat cell RNA spiked in. This sample's subset: FACS-sorted CD8+CD4-CCR7+CD45RA+ naive T cells. V gene TRBV20-1 combines with J gene TRBJ2-1, with a possible D match to TRBD2 (6 bases). The clonotype was recovered from a human donor in good health. Some libraries in this study had Jurkat cell RNA spiked in. This chain's CDR3 is CSAREGGSGSYNEQFF. In nucleotides, the CDR3 is TGCAGTGCTAGAGAGGGGGGAAGCGGCTCCTACAATGAGCAGTTCTTC.